This T cell receptor (beta chain) was captured in a study of T-cell memory formation after mild COVID-19 (dated by TCRdb to the early 2020s). Concerning the study at large: TCR sequence clusters from the two donors were largely donor specific. T-cell clones expanding and contracting after mild COVID-19 in two donors were tracked by longitudinal TCRalpha and TCRbeta repertoire sequencing. The cohort comprised two young, previously healthy adult volunteers, one female and one male.

These reads were obtained on an Illumina NovaSeq 6000. Using 5'RACE with constant-segment primers, TCRalpha and TCRbeta cDNA libraries were constructed, with sample barcodes and unique molecular identifiers added in the process. Trizol reagent was used to extract RNA from every sample. Amplification of the libraries took two PCR steps, and the second step added a second sample barcode plus Illumina TruSeq adapters. Sequencing of the libraries was done on an Illumina NovaSeq, producing 2 x 150 bp paired-end reads. The paper's data handling went like this. The reads were demultiplexed and collapsed into UMI-guided consensus sequences using migec v1.2.7. With mixcr v2.1.11, UMI consensuses were aligned to TRA and TRB V and J templates and assembled into clonotypes. A clonotype was counted as expanded or contracted only if both edgeR and NoisET called the change significant, with noise models trained on biological replicates. For edgeR calls, the cutoffs were a false discovery rate-adjusted p below 0.01 and a log2 fold-change threshold of 1. As an exploratory analysis of dynamics, PCA with hierarchical clustering was applied to max-normalized trajectories of the 1000 most abundant clonotypes. Separately sequenced CD4+ and CD8+ repertoires were used to assign a CD4 or CD8 phenotype to each responding clone. TCRdb ran its own pipeline on the public reads, namely fastp trimming at Q25 and MiXCR clone calling, and kept in-frame beta chains. One record per CDR3 amino acid sequence lists the most common genes and DNA. These V and J calls rely on TCRdb rather than the paper's analysis. The sample contains about half a million distinct CDR3 sequences, about 18% of them found a single time. The top ten hold approximately 13% of the sample.

At the junction V is shortened by 5 bases and J by 9 bases, with 10 bases in between. From cysteine to phenylalanine, the CDR3 is 11 amino acids long. Only the CDR3 part of the read is kept: 33 bases, read in frame from the first base. A word on this clonotype: What antigen it recognizes has not been identified. Base-call qualities are not available, and no considerably larger clone is one nucleotide away.

PBMCs were isolated by Ficoll-Paque density gradient centrifugation. Broad study findings and their caveats: The detection of some responding clones in pre-infection memory suggests that pre-existing cross-reactive memory T cells joined the SARS-CoV-2 response. Whether the second-wave clones peaking on day 37 were SARS-CoV-2 specific was not confirmed. Contracting CD4+ clones appeared mostly in the CM and EM memory subsets, whereas CD8+ clones were enriched in EMRA. Clones that contracted from day 15 to 85 showed balanced CD4/CD8 phenotypes, whereas a second wave of clones that expanded from day 15 to 37 leaned towards CD4+. Only a couple of mild cases were covered in the study, and larger cohorts including severe cases with pre-infection samples were considered necessary.

Sequencing was carried out using PBMCs or a T cell subset sorted from them (not recorded which). The sequence links TRBV12-3 or TRBV12-4 to TRBJ1-1; TRBD1 is possibly the D segment (5 matching bases). The source is an adult woman who had mild COVID-19 (a few samples of this study predate the infection). The sample titles of this study are shuffled in the database, so cell type and time point are left out; the donor was told from shared clones. CDR3 region: CASSTQGKAFF. The nucleotide sequence is TGTGCCAGCAGTACCCAGGGTAAAGCTTTCTTT.